The 9 T cell receptor beta chains below were found in one sample sequenced in a study of T cells in Graves' hyperthyroidism and ophthalmopathy. TCR beta CDR3 regions were amplified from RNA transcripts. First-round RT-PCR targeting the TCR CDR3 was performed with the HTBI primer set. TCRdb fed the multiplex PCR reads into MiXCR, producing one record per CDR3 protein. The sample lists approximately 640,000 distinct CDR3 sequences, around 15% seen once, with less than 4.5% in the top ten. Sequencing was performed on blood. The receptors here all came from a woman in her twenties or thirties with Graves' hyperthyroidism.

This clonotype has only a few counts. The J gene is TRBJ1-1, the V gene TRBV11-3; 8 bases map to TRBD1. The CDR3 covers 15 residues. Germline V lookup: CDR1 SGHNT, CDR2 YENEEA. Unmatched junction bases numbered 7, after V lost 3 bases and J lost 4 bases. The CDR3 protein is CASSLGSGGVTEAFF. DNA for the CDR3: TGTGCCAGCAGCTTGGGGTCAGGGGGCGTCACTGAAGCTTTCTTT.

This clonotype was detected ten times or more. J is TRBJ2-1 and V is TRBV2, with TRBD2 identical over 15 bases. The germline gives CDR1 SNHLY, CDR2 FYNNEI. The CDR3 runs to 15 residues. The ends lost 8 bases at V and 9 bases at J; junction bases unmatched: 8. CDR3 in DNA: TGTGCCAGCGCCGAGGGACTAGCGGGAGGAATTGAGCAGTTCTTC. Amino acids: CASAEGLAGGIEQFF. The full variable domain, completed using reference TRBV2 and TRBJ2-1, is EPEVTQTPSHQVTQMGQEVILRCVPISNHLYFYWYRQILGQKVEFLVSFYNNEISEKSEIFDDQFSVERPDGSNFTLKIRSTKLEDSAMYFCASAEGLAGGIEQFFGPGTRLTVL.

The genes are TRBV27 and TRBJ1-4; TRBD1 might be the D (5 bases). CDR1 MNHEY and CDR2 SMNVEV come from the germline V gene (reference sequence). The V end lost 4 bases, the J end lost 5 bases, and 17 bases lay between the germline ends. The CDR3 covers 16 residues. As DNA, the CDR3 is TGTGCCAGCAGTTCGCCCCGGGGGAACCTAAATGAAAAACTGTTTTTT. Translating gives CASSSPRGNLNEKLFF. The full variable domain, its missing parts supplied by reference TRBV27 and TRBJ1-4, is EAQVTQNPRYLITVTGKKLTVTCSQNMNHEYMSWYRQDPGLGLRQIYYSMNVEVTDKGDVPEGYKVSRKEKRNFPLILESPSPNQTSLYFCASSSPRGNLNEKLFFGSGTQLSVL.

This clonotype was seen at least ten times. This chain links TRBV7-2 with TRBJ2-7; 8 nucleotides line up with TRBD2. Germline lookup yields CDR1 SGHTA and CDR2 FQGNSA. CDR3 length: 15 amino acids. V shed 1 base and J 3 bases; nucleotides not matched to a gene: 5. CDR3 DNA: TGTGCCAGCAGCTTAGTTAGGGGACTAGGCTACGAGCAGTACTTC. Its translation is CASSLVRGLGYEQYF.

A single count supports this clonotype. At one boundary the junction diverges from the germline segment, which might be a read error. The V gene is TRBV20-1, the J gene TRBJ1-4; weak D call: TRBD1 (5 bases). Germline CDR1 DFQATT, CDR2 SNEGSKA (reference sequence). The CDR3 loop spans 13 amino acids. The CDR3 loop reads CSAPGGTNEKPFF. The CDR3 nucleotides read TGCAGTGCTCCCGGGGGGACTAATGAAAAACCGTTTTTT.

In this sample, this clonotype turned up many times. The CDR3 DNA follows: TGCAGCGTTGATCCCAGGGTGAGCTACACCTTC. This gives the protein CSVDPRVSYTF. The gene calls are TRBV29-1 and TRBJ1-2; D is perhaps TRBD1 (5 bases). Trimming took 3 bases from V and 9 from J, leaving 11 bases between them. CDR3 length: 11 residues. Germline CDR1 is SQVTM and CDR2 is ANQGSEA.

The chain has TRBV20-1 and TRBJ2-2; D call uncertain. The CDR3 covers 13 residues. Germline lookup yields CDR1 DFQATT and CDR2 SNEGSKA (reference sequence). The V end lost 5 bases, the J end lost 6 bases, and 13 bases lay between the germline ends. CDR3 sequence: CSARPTPAGELFF. CDR3 sequence (DNA): TGCAGTGCTCGGCCTACCCCAGCCGGGGAGCTGTTTTTT.

This clonotype was counted ten times or more. The chain uses TRBV6-2 or TRBV6-3 and TRBJ2-1; 9 nucleotides line up with TRBD2. Germline assignment: CDR1 MNHEY and CDR2 SVGEGT. Losses at the gene ends were 2 bases for V and 8 bases for J; bases not matched to a gene: 7. CDR3 length: 15 amino acids. The CDR3 loop reads CASSYRREGEDEQFF. Written as DNA, the CDR3 is TGTGCCAGCAGTTACAGGCGGGAGGGCGAGGATGAGCAGTTCTTC.

This clonotype has a count of ten or more. The rearrangement uses TRBV5-1 and TRBJ1-1; D is undetermined. The V end was cut by 4 bases, the J end by 6 bases, with 13 bases between. This CDR3 spans 13 amino acids. Germline V lookup: CDR1 SGHRS, CDR2 YFSETQ. CDR3 bases: TGCGCCAGCAGCGCGACTTATCAGGCTGAAGCTTTCTTT. Residues: CASSATYQAEAFF.